This T cell receptor (beta chain) was recorded in a study of neurological immune-mediated disorders. Study as a whole: The roughly 34 multiple sclerosis patients comprised around 31 relapsing-remitting and 3 secondary progressive cases. Whole-study results and caveats: The absence of any CDR3 amino acid sequence shared by expanded clones across subjects suggests that repertoires were private in all groups.

This clonotype has at least ten counts. The antigen remains undetermined. The junction departs from the called germline gene at one end, perhaps through a read error. The CDR3 totals 13 residues. Germline V gene lookup returns CDR1 SGHRS and CDR2 YFSETQ. The method for making cDNA was 5'RACE, and it used 10-nucleotide random UMIs. TCRdb ran MiXCR on the 5' RACE reads and lists one entry per CDR3 protein. The table has about 120,000 distinct CDR3 sequences, approximately 3.2% seen once. This receptor was taken from a woman younger than 45 with multiple sclerosis. Input material: PBMCs. The chain links TRBV5-1 to TRBJ2-5; TRBD1 agrees at 8 bases. This chain's CDR3 is CASSLGQGETQYF. CDR3 DNA: TGTGCCAGCAGCTTAGGACAGGGAGAGACCCAGTACTTC.